This T cell receptor beta chain originates from a study of T cell clonotyping in hematopoietic cell transplantation. Overall study results and limits: Cells were unsorted, so CD4 and CD8 contributions were not separated. Recipient TCR diversity dropped after transplant; expanded clonotypes rose from day 30 to 180. At the given depth, recipient repertoires were over 95% de novo clonotypes.

Repertoires were generated with immunoSEQ multiplex PCR, while TCRdb's copy carries only in-frame clones and drops some. The table shows under 7,000 clones, with about 86% occurring only once. In its sample, this clone was seen once. Its specificity is unknown. The sample was peripheral blood mononuclear cells, taken 100 days after allogeneic stem cell transplant. The receptor's source is a female patient aged 40-49 years who had an allogeneic stem cell transplant from a related donor, so the T cells may come from the graft donor. Some clones in this sample may be carry-over from other donors' samples.

CDR3 sequence reads: CASSLPGSAKNIQYF. The CDR3 DNA follows: TGTGCCAGCAGCTTGCCAGGGTCAGCCAAAAACATTCAGTACTTC. The chain recombines TRBV5-4 with TRBJ2-4, with D possibly matching TRBD1 (5 bases). CDR1 and CDR2 (germline): SGHNT, YYREEE (reference sequence). The CDR3 contains 15 residues. Trimming removed 1 base from V and 0 bases from J, with 8 bases in between.